This is a list of T cell receptor beta chains from one sample in a study of T cell responses to AZD1222 COVID-19 vaccine. The repertoire was sequenced with immunoSEQ multiplex PCR; TCRdb's copy has only in-frame clones and lacks some. The table has around 120,000 clones, 90% to 95% seen once. The starting material was peripheral blood, obtained on day 0 of AZD1222 vaccination. These receptors originate from an adult in good health. Both conserved end residues are part of each CDR3. Size tells how often a clone was seen (once, few, many) or the class of an expanded clone, and some rows leave it out.

clone_size v_call cdr3_aa
once TRBV3-1/TRBV3-2 CASSQDQSSPLHF
NA TRBV19 CASSIPPGGTDTQYF
NA TRBV27 CASSLDNLGNYEQYF
NA TRBV27 CASSSLDRVQAFF
NA TRBV9 CASSLDQGETQYF
NA TRBV21-1 CASSKEGGGRSYNEQFF
NA TRBV3-1/TRBV3-2 CASSQEGGSYEQYF
NA TRBV19 CASSILRGNQPQHF
few TRBV3-1/TRBV3-2 CASSQVPGDTEAFF
NA TRBV2 CASSVRTSDQPQHF
NA TRBV5-1 CASSELTNYGYTF
NA TRBV18 CASSPGKGSRMNTEAFF
NA TRBV28 CASSGQPQHF
NA TRBV18 CASSPVVTEAFF
NA TRBV27 CASSVRLSDRASYSGANVLTF
few TRBV6-4 CASSLSLSGSIEQFF
NA TRBV4-2 CASSQEVGGGSPLHF
NA TRBV30 CAWRGGQNTEAFF
NA TRBV9 CASSPTTGSSYNEQFF
NA TRBV6-1 CASSEMAGGPQETQYF
once TRBV9 CASSVARYSEQYF
NA TRBV4-2 CASSPRTGAEAFF
NA TRBV28 CASSSHGPGAYEQYF
once TRBV5-1 CASSRDTDNEQFF
NA TRBV6-5 CASSRTSNTEAFF
once TRBV7-4 CASSLERVGDNTYEQYF
NA TRBV5-6 CASSLTRGSSYNSPLHF
NA TRBV9 CASSVGVGLAGEETQYF
once TRBV5-1 CATGEGGPFYNEQFF
NA TRBV19 CASSIGTGASGGNQPQHF
NA TRBV7-8 CASSLVRIRTNEKLFF
few TRBV3-1/TRBV3-2 CASSLPRGATIYEQYF
NA TRBV7-9 CASSLNIGSEQYF
NA TRBV10-1 CASSDGTGEAFF
NA TRBV11-2 CASSLDRDEQYF
NA TRBV7-9 CASSQEGQGNEKLFF
NA TRBV21-1 CASIFDGTNYGYTF
NA TRBV30 CAWSTGNTGELFF
once TRBV30 CAWAETGINQPQHF
NA TRBV5-1 CASSLGGNTGELFF
once TRBV18 CASSPPGQYGYTF
NA TRBV30 CAWSVLWTPNRSSPLHF
NA TRBV6-6 CASSWTQGTPYGYTF
NA TRBV9 CASSVAEAGNYGYTF
NA TRBV28 CASSLQGGYYGYTF
NA TRBV6-1 CASSENTGGSGEQYF
NA TRBV30 CAWNLGSGETQYF
NA TRBV20-1 CSAAQGSGYTF
NA TRBV4-1 CASSQVEANYGYTF
NA TRBV5-1 CASSLESTEQYF
NA TRBV5-4 CASSTGTYNTGELFF
few TRBV27 CASIGWGTSPNEQYF
NA TRBV2 CASSEAEGYRTLVSGNTIYF
NA TRBV7-6 CASSWEGARTDTQYF
NA TRBV7-8 CASSKGGVQETQYF
NA TRBV3-1/TRBV3-2 CASSLGGTDTQYF
NA TRBV5-1 CASSLEGVYNTGELFF